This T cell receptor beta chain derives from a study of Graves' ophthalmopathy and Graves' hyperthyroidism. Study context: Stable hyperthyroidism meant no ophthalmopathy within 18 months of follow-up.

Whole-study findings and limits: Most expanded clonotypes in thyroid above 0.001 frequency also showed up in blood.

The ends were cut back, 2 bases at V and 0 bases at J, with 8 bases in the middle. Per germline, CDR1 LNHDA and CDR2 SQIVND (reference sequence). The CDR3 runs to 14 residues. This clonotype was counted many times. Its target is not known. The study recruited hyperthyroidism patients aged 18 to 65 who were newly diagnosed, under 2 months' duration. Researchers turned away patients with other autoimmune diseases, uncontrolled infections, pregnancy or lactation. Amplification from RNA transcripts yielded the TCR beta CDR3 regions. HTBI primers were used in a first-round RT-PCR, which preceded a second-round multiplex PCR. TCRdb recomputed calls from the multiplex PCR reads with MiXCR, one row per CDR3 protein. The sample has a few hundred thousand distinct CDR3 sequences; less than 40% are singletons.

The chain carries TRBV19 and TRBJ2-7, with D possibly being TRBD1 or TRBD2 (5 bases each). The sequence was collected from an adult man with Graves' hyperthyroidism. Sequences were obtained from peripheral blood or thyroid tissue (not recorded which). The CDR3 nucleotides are TGTGCCAGTAGTATACAGGGACCCTCCTACGAGCAGTACTTC. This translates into CASSIQGPSYEQYF.